The 24 T cell receptor beta chains listed next were all sequenced from one sample in a study of blood T cell repertoires in COVID-19. The protocol was immunoSEQ multiplex PCR, while the TCRdb copy is restricted to in-frame clones and leaves out a portion. The data hold 70,000 to 80,000 clones, with about 93% observed a single time. What was sequenced was peripheral blood. The receptors here all came from a human donor in a cohort sampled during active COVID-19.

CDR3 region: CASSRARAEKLFF. CDR3 coding DNA: TGTGCCAGCAGCCGCGCGCGGGCTGAAAAACTGTTTTTT. J is TRBJ1-4 and V is TRBV7-9, with D unclear. The CDR3 length is 13 residues. V gave up 5 bases and J gave up 7 bases, with 11 bases separating them. Germline V gene lookup returns CDR1 SEHNR and CDR2 FQNEAQ (reference sequence). The variable domain in full, with the rest retrieved from reference TRBV7-9 and TRBJ1-4, is DTGVSQNPRHKITKRGQNVTFRCDPISEHNRLYWYRQTLGQGPEFLTYFQNEAQLEKSRLLSDRFSAERPKGSFSTLEIQRTEQGDSAMYLCASSRARAEKLFFGSGTQLSVL.

This sequence joins TRBV20-1 and TRBJ1-1; D gene ambiguous. Between the trimmed V and J ends, which lost 7 bases and 1 base, there was a span of 7 bases. The germline V gene has CDR1 DFQATT and CDR2 SNEGSKA (reference sequence). The CDR3 is 11 residues long. The DNA of the CDR3 is TGCAGTGTTCGGGGGAACACTGAAGCTTTCTTT. Translating it yields CSVRGNTEAFF.

The chain is built from TRBV19 and TRBJ2-1; possibly TRBD1 for D (5 bases). CDR1 is LNHDA and CDR2 is SQIVND in the germline V gene (reference sequence). Trimming took off 4 bases at V and 2 bases at J, with 12 bases between the two ends. This CDR3 spans 15 amino acids. The CDR3 loop is CASSRSVGAYNEQFF. CDR3 coding DNA: TGTGCCAGTAGTAGGAGCGTAGGGGCCTACAATGAGCAGTTCTTC. The full variable domain, in which reference TRBV19 and TRBJ2-1 provide the parts outside the CDR3, is DGGITQSPKYLFRKEGQNVTLSCEQNLNHDAMYWYRQDPGQGLRLIYYSQIVNDFQKGDIAEGYSVSREKKESFPLTVTSAQKNPTAFYLCASSRSVGAYNEQFFGPGTRLTVL.

This chain joins TRBV6-5 and TRBJ1-2; D is ambiguous. The CDR3 contains 14 residues. Per the germline V gene, CDR1 is MNHEY and CDR2 is SVGAGI. The V end was cut by 6 bases, the J end by 6 bases, with 17 bases between. This chain's CDR3 is CASSAQEPEDGYTF. DNA for the CDR3: TGTGCCAGCAGCGCCCAGGAGCCGGAGGATGGCTACACCTTC.

This sequence joins TRBV10-3 and TRBJ2-7, with a tentative D call TRBD1 (6 bases). Germline V gives CDR1 ENHRY, CDR2 SYGVKD. Trimming cost V 4 bases and J 0 bases, with 13 bases left between them. The CDR3 length is 15 residues. The CDR3 is CAISARGRVSYEQYF. CDR3 DNA: TGTGCCATCAGTGCCAGGGGCAGGGTCTCCTACGAGCAGTACTTC.

As DNA, the CDR3 is TGTGCCAGCAGCCAAGACGGTAATCAGCCCCAGCATTTT. Its translation: CASSQDGNQPQHF. The chain carries TRBV3-1 (or the pseudogene TRBV3-2) and TRBJ1-5, with D uncertain. This CDR3 has 13 amino acids. Germline-derived CDR1 and CDR2 are LGHDT and YNNKEL (reference sequence). Trimming removed 0 bases at V and 4 bases at J, with 4 bases between.

This clone was recorded once. The V call is TRBV4-3, the J call TRBJ2-2; D remains unclear. The V gene's germline CDR1 is LGHNA and CDR2 YSLEER. The CDR3 covers 15 residues. Trimming left V 2 bases short and J 6 bases short, with 13 bases between. CDR3 sequence (DNA): TGCGCCAGCAGCCAATACCCGACGGAGCCCGGGGAGCTGTTTTTT. Translated, it gives CASSQYPTEPGELFF.

This clone was observed once. The chain has TRBV12-3 or TRBV12-4 and TRBJ2-3; 7 bases are shared with TRBD2. The ends lost 5 bases at V and 6 bases at J; junction bases unmatched: 5. This CDR3 is 13 amino acids long. The CDR3 spells CASSPRAGDTQYF. CDR3 nucleotide sequence: TGTGCCAGCAGTCCACGAGCGGGGGATACGCAGTATTTT.

The V gene is TRBV4-1, the J gene TRBJ2-3; 8 bases are a match to TRBD1. V lost 3 bases and J lost 2; bases outside the gene matches: 10. Per germline, CDR1 MGHRA and CDR2 YSYEKL. The CDR3 sequence is 17 residues long. The CDR3 DNA is TGCGCCAGCAGCCAGGGCTCCGGACAGGGATTCACAGATACGCAGTATTTT. Translating gives CASSQGSGQGFTDTQYF.

V gene TRBV3-1 (or the pseudogene TRBV3-2) combines with J gene TRBJ2-1; 9 nucleotides agree with TRBD2. This CDR3 has 11 amino acids. Germline V CDR1 and CDR2: LGHDT, YNNKEL (reference sequence). V shed 4 bases and J 15 bases; nucleotides not matched to a gene: 4. The CDR3 DNA sequence: TGTGCCAGCAGCCCAGGACTAGCGATGTTCTTC. Translation: CASSPGLAMFF.

The chain is built from TRBV7-9 and TRBJ2-3, with D perhaps matching TRBD2 (5 bases). Germline V gene lookup returns CDR1 SEHNR and CDR2 FQNEAQ (reference sequence). This CDR3 is built from 13 residues. V was trimmed by 5 bases and J by 4 bases, leaving 10 bases between them. CDR3 residues: CASSPRGPDTQYF. As DNA, the CDR3 is TGTGCCAGCAGCCCAAGAGGGCCAGATACGCAGTATTTT. Together with reference TRBV7-9 and TRBJ2-3, the CDR3 gives the full variable domain: DTGVSQNPRHKITKRGQNVTFRCDPISEHNRLYWYRQTLGQGPEFLTYFQNEAQLEKSRLLSDRFSAERPKGSFSTLEIQRTEQGDSAMYLCASSPRGPDTQYFGPGTRLTVL.

V and J are TRBV5-4 and TRBJ2-1, with TRBD2 identical over 8 bases. There are 15 residues in the CDR3. The J segment lost 4 bases and the V segment lost 0 bases, leaving 3 bases of the junction unmatched. Germline values: CDR1 SGHNT, CDR2 YYREEE (reference sequence). CDR3 in DNA: TGTGCCAGCAGCTTGGAGGTAGCGGGATACAATGAGCAGTTCTTC. Encoded protein: CASSLEVAGYNEQFF.

The genes are TRBV30 and TRBJ1-1, with D maybe TRBD1 (6 bases). Germline V gene data show CDR1 as GTSNPN and CDR2 as SVGIG (reference sequence). Trimming stripped 2 bases from V and 1 base from J, with 11 bases between. The CDR3 spans 14 residues. DNA of the CDR3: TGTGCCTGGAGTTTGGGGGCGGAGAACACTGAAGCTTTCTTT. It is translated as CAWSLGAENTEAFF.

This chain joins TRBV30 and TRBJ2-2; TRBD1 agrees at 8 bases. The CDR3 contains 14 residues. Germline V gives CDR1 GTSNPN, CDR2 SVGIG (reference sequence). V gave up 1 base and J gave up 4 bases; unmatched junction bases: 2. The CDR3 loop reads CAWSGTGGTGELFF. For the CDR3, the DNA is TGTGCCTGGAGTGGAACAGGGGGCACCGGGGAGCTGTTTTTT.

The V gene is TRBV7-9, the J gene TRBJ1-1, with 12 bases matching TRBD1. Germline CDR1 is SEHNR and CDR2 is FQNEAQ (reference sequence). The J segment lost 1 base and the V segment lost 2 bases, leaving 11 bases of the junction unmatched. The length of the CDR3 is 19 residues. The DNA for the CDR3 is TGTGCCAGCAGCTTATACGTCGGGACAGGGGGCGCAGAGAACACTGAAGCTTTCTTT. Protein: CASSLYVGTGGAENTEAFF.

The gene calls are TRBV5-1 and TRBJ2-3, with 11 bases that match TRBD2. This CDR3 contains 16 residues. CDR1 is SGHRS and CDR2 is YFSETQ in the germline V gene. Trimming cost V 0 bases and J 3 bases; bases outside gene matches: 3. CDR3 amino acids: CASSLATSGGTDTQYF. As DNA, the CDR3 is TGCGCCAGCAGCTTGGCCACTAGCGGGGGAACAGATACGCAGTATTTT.

V usage is TRBV7-2 and J usage is TRBJ1-2; D is unresolved. Per germline, CDR1 SGHTA and CDR2 FQGNSA. Trimming pared 1 base from V and 0 bases from J, leaving 15 bases between. The CDR3 sequence is 17 residues long. The CDR3 is CASSLGPTVGANYGYTF. The CDR3 bases are TGTGCCAGCAGCTTAGGGCCTACGGTAGGAGCTAACTATGGCTACACCTTC.

In nucleotides, the CDR3 is TGTGCCAGCACCAGGACAGGGGCAGAGACCCAGTACTTC. The encoded protein is CASTRTGAETQYF. The chain recombines TRBV6-5 with TRBJ2-5; 9 bases fit TRBD1. Germline V gene sequence: CDR1 MNHEY, CDR2 SVGAGI. Trimming removed 7 bases from V and 4 bases from J; junction bases left unmatched: 4. The CDR3 is made up of 13 amino acids.

The chain joins TRBV16 to TRBJ2-1, with 10 bases that match TRBD2. The CDR3 sequence is 16 residues long. The V and J ends lost 3 bases and 6 bases, in that order; junction bases with no gene match: 8. Germline V gives CDR1 KGHSY, CDR2 FQNENV. The CDR3 nucleotides read TGTGCCAGCAGCCACCTAACTAGCGGGGCGAGCAATGAGCAGTTCTTC. Translating gives CASSHLTSGASNEQFF.

This clone appeared once. The chain employs TRBV3-1 (or the pseudogene TRBV3-2) and TRBJ2-1, with TRBD2 identical over 9 bases. V dropped 5 bases and J dropped 7; count of bases not matched to a gene: 6. The CDR3 has 14 residues. Germline V lookup: CDR1 LGHDT, CDR2 YNNKEL (reference sequence). CDR3 loop: CASSSGTSSNEQFF. CDR3 DNA sequence: TGTGCCAGCAGCTCCGGGACTAGCAGTAATGAGCAGTTCTTC.

The chain combines TRBV18 with TRBJ2-2, with 10 bases aligning to TRBD1. Germline values: CDR1 KGHSH, CDR2 LQKENI. The junction had 3 bases not matched to a gene; V was cut back by 2 bases and J by 6 bases. The CDR3 sequence is 15 residues long. CDR3 bases: TGTGCCAGCTCACCAGTGGGACAGGGGTCCGGGGAGCTGTTTTTT. This gives the protein CASSPVGQGSGELFF.

This clone was seen only once. The chain carries TRBV29-1 and TRBJ1-2; D gene ambiguous. Germline values: CDR1 SQVTM, CDR2 ANQGSEA. The CDR3 is 15 amino acids. With 1 base removed from V and 5 bases from J, the gap between germline ends came to 17 bases. The chain's CDR3 is CSVEGNDQVLYGYTF. CDR3 nucleotides: TGCAGCGTTGAAGGCAATGATCAGGTCTTATATGGCTACACCTTC.

V usage is TRBV20-1 and J usage is TRBJ2-7, with a possible D match to TRBD2 (6 bases). This CDR3 region has 13 residues. Looked up from germline, CDR1 is DFQATT and CDR2 is SNEGSKA (reference sequence). Trimming took off 3 bases at V and 0 bases at J, with 9 bases between the two ends. CDR3 bases: TGCAGTGCTAGTCGGGGACTCTCCTACGAGCAGTACTTC. Translating gives CSASRGLSYEQYF.

V gene TRBV6-6 combines with J gene TRBJ1-2; possible D gene TRBD1, 5 bases. There are 14 residues in the CDR3. CDR1 is MNHNY, CDR2 SVGAGI, per germline (reference sequence). V lost 6 bases and J 4 bases, leaving 15 bases between the germline ends. CDR3 loop: CASSPRQPAYGYTF. CDR3 coding DNA: TGTGCCAGCAGCCCGCGACAGCCCGCCTATGGCTACACCTTC.